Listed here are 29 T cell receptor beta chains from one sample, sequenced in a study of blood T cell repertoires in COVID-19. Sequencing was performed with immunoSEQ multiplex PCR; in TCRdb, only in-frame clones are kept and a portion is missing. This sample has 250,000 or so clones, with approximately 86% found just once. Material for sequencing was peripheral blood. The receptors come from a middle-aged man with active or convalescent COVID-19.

DNA for the CDR3: TGTGCCAGCAGCCCACAGGAGAACTATGGCTACACCTTC. This encodes CASSPQENYGYTF. This chain joins TRBV6-5 and TRBJ1-2, with D perhaps TRBD1 (5 bases). The CDR3 is 13 residues long. V was cut by 6 bases and J by 2 bases, with 10 bases left in between. CDR1 and CDR2 from the germline V gene are MNHEY and SVGAGI.

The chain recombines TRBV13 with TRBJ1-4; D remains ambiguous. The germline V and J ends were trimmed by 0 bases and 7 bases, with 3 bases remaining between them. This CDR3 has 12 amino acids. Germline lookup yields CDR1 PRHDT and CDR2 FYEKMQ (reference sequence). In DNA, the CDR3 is TGTGCCAGCAGCTTAGGCCGTGAAAAACTGTTTTTT. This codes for CASSLGREKLFF. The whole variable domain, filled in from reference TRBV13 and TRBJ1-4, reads AAGVIQSPRHLIKEKRETATLKCYPIPRHDTVYWYQQGPGQDPQFLISFYEKMQSDKGSIPDRFSAQQFSDYHSELNMSSLELGDSALYFCASSLGREKLFFGSGTQLSVL.

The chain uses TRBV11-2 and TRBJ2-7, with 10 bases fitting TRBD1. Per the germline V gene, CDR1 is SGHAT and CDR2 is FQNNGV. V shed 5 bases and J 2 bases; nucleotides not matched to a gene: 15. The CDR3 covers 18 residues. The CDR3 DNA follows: TGTGCCAGCAGCCCCTTCCTTGGCGTGGACAGGGGGGCCTACGAGCAGTACTTC. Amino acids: CASSPFLGVDRGAYEQYF.

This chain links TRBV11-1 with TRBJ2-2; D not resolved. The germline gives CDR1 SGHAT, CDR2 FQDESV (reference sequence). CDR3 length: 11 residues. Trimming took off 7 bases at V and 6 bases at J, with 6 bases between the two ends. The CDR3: CASTSAGELFF. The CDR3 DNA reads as TGTGCCAGCACCTCCGCCGGGGAGCTGTTTTTT. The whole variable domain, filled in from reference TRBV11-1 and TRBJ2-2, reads EAEVAQSPRYKITEKSQAVAFWCDPISGHATLYWYRQILGQGPELLVQFQDESVVDDSQLPKDRFSAERLKGVDSTLKIQPAELGDSAMYLCASTSAGELFFGEGSRLTVL.

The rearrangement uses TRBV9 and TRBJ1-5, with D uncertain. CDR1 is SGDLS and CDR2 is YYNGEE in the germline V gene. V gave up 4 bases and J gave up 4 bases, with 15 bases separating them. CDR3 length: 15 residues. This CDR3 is CASSPWAGRNQPQHF. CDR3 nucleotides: TGTGCCAGCAGCCCCTGGGCAGGCAGGAATCAGCCCCAGCATTTT.

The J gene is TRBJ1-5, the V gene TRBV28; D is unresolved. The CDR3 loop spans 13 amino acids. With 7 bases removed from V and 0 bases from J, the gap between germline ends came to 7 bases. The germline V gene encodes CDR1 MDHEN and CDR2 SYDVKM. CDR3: CASNSFSNQPQHF. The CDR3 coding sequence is TGTGCCAGCAACTCGTTTAGCAATCAGCCCCAGCATTTT.

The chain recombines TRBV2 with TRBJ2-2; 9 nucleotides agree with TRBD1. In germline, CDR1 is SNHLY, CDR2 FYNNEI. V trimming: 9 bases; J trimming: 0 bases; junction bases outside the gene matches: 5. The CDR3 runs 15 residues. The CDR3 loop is CAREGQGPNTGELFF. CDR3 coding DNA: TGTGCCAGAGAAGGACAGGGGCCGAACACCGGGGAGCTGTTTTTT. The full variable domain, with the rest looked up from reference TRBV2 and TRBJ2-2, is EPEVTQTPSHQVTQMGQEVILRCVPISNHLYFYWYRQILGQKVEFLVSFYNNEISEKSEIFDDQFSVERPDGSNFTLKIRSTKLEDSAMYFCAREGQGPNTGELFFGEGSRLTVL.

CDR3 sequence: CASSSRTLGEKLFF. CDR3 bases: TGTGCCAGCAGCTCCCGTACCCTCGGGGAAAAACTGTTTTTT. The genes are TRBV7-9 and TRBJ1-4, with D hard to call. The ends were cut back, 4 bases at V and 8 bases at J, with 14 bases in the middle. The germline V gene encodes CDR1 SEHNR and CDR2 FQNEAQ (reference sequence). CDR3 length: 14 amino acids.

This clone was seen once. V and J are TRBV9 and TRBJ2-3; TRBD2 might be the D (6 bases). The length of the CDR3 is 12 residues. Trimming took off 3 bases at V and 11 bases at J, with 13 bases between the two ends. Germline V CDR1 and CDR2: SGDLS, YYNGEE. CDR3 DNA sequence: TGTGCCAGCAGCGCGGAGGGACTGGAGCAGTATTTT. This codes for CASSAEGLEQYF.

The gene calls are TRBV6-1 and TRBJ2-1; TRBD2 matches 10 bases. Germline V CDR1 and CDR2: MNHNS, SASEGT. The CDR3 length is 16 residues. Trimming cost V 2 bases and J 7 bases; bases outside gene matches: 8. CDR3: CASSESASGGRNEQFF. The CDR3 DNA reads TGTGCCAGCAGTGAATCGGCTAGCGGGGGAAGGAATGAGCAGTTCTTC.

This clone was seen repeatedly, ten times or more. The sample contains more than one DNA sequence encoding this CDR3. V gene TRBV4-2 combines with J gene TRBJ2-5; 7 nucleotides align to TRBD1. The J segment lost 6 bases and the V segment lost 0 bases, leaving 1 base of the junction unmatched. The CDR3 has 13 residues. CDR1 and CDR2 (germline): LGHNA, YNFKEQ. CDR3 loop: CASSQDRGQTQYF. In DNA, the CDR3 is TGTGCCAGCAGCCAAGATAGGGGGCAGACCCAGTACTTC.

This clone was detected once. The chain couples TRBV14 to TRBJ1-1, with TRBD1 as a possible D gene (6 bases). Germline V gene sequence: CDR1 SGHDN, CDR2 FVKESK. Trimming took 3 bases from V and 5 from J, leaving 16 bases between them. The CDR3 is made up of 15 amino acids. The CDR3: CASSHLGGRGTEAFF. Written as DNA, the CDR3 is TGTGCCAGCAGCCACTTAGGGGGAAGAGGGACTGAAGCTTTCTTT.

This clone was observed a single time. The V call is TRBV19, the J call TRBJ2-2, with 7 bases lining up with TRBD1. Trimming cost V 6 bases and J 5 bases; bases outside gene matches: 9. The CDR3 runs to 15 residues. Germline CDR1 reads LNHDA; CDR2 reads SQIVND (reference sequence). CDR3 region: CASRKTGMGTGELFF. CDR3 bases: TGTGCCAGTAGGAAGACAGGGATGGGGACCGGGGAGCTGTTTTTT.

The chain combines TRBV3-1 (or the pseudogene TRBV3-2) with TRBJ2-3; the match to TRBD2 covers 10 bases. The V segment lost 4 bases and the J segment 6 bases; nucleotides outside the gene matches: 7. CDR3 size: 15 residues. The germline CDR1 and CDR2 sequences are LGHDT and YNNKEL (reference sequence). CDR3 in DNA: TGTGCCAGCAGCCGGTCCGGGACTAGCGCTGATACGCAGTATTTT. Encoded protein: CASSRSGTSADTQYF.

As DNA, the CDR3 is TGTGCCAGCAGGGAGGGACAGTTTGAAGCTTTCTTT. Residues: CASREGQFEAFF. The chain is built from TRBV6-5 and TRBJ1-1; TRBD1 matches at 7 bases. J lost 7 bases, V lost 6 bases, and 5 bases had no gene match. Germline CDR1 reads MNHEY; CDR2 reads SVGAGI. The CDR3 is 12 amino acids.

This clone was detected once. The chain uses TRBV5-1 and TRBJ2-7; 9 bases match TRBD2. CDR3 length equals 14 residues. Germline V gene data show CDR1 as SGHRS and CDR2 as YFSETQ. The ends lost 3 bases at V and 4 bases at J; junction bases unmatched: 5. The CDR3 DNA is TGCGCCAGCAGCTCCGGACTAGCGTTGTACGAGCAGTACTTC. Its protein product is CASSSGLALYEQYF.

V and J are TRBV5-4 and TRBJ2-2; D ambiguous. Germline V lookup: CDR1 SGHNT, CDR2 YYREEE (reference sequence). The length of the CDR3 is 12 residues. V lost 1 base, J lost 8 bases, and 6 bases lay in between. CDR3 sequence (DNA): TGTGCCAGCAGCTTGCCGTTTGGGGAGCTGTTTTTT. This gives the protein CASSLPFGELFF. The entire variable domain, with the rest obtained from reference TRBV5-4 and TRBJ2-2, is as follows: ETGVTQSPTHLIKTRGQQVTLRCSSQSGHNTVSWYQQALGQGPQFIFQYYREEENGRGNFPPRFSGLQFPNYSSELNVNALELDDSALYLCASSLPFGELFFGEGSRLTVL.

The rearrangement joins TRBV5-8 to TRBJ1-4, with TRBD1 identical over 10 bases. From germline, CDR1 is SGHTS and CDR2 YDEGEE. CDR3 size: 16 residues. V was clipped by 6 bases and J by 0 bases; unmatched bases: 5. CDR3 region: CASKTGTGATNEKLFF. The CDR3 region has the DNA TGTGCCAGCAAAACCGGGACAGGGGCAACTAATGAAAAACTGTTTTTT.

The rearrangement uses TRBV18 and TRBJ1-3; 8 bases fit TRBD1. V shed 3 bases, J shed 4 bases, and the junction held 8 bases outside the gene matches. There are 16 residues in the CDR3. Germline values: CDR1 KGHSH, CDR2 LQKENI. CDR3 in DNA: TGTGCCAGCTCACCCATTGGACAGGGTGAAGGAAACACCATATATTTT. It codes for CASSPIGQGEGNTIYF. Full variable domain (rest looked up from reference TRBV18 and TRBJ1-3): NAGVMQNPRHLVRRRGQEARLRCSPMKGHSHVYWYRQLPEEGLKFMVYLQKENIIDESGMPKERFSAEFPKEGPSILRIQQVVRGDSAAYFCASSPIGQGEGNTIYFGEGSWLTVV.

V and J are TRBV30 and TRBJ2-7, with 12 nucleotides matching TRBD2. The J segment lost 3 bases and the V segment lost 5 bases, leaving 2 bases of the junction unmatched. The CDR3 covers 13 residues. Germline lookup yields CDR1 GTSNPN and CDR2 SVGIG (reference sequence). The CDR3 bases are TGTGCCTGGGGGGGACTAGCGGGCTACGAGCAGTACTTC. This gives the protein CAWGGLAGYEQYF.

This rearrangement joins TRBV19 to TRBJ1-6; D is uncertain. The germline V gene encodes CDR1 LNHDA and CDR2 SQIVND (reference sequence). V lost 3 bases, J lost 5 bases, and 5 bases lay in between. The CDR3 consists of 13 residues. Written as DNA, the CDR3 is TGTGCCAGTAGTATCGAGGATAATTCACCCCTCCACTTT. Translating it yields CASSIEDNSPLHF.

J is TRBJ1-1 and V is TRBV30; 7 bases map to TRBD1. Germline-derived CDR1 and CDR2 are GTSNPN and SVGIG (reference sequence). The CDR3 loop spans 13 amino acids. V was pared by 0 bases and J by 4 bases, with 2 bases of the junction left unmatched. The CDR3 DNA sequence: TGTGCCTGGAGTGTAAAGGGGGCCACTGAAGCTTTCTTT. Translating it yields CAWSVKGATEAFF.

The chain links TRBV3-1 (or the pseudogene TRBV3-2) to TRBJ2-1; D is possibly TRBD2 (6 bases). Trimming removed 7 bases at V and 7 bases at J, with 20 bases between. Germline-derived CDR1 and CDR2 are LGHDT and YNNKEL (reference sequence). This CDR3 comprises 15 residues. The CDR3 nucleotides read TGTGCCAGCAAACTTGGGACTTCGGGCGCAAATGAGCAGTTCTTC. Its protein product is CASKLGTSGANEQFF.

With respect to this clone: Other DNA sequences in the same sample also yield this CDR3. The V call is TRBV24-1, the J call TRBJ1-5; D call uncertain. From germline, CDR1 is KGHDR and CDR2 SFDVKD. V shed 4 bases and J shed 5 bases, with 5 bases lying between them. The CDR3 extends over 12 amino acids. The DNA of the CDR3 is TGTGCCACCAGTGACTCCGATCAGCCCCAGCATTTT. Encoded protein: CATSDSDQPQHF.

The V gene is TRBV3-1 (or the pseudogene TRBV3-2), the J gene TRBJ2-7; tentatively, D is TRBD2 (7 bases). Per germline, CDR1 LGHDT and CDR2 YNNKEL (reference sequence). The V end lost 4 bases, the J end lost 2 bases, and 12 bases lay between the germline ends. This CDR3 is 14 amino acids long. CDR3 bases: TGTGCCAGCAGCCCGCCCGGGGGGCCCTACGAGCAGTACTTC. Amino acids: CASSPPGGPYEQYF.

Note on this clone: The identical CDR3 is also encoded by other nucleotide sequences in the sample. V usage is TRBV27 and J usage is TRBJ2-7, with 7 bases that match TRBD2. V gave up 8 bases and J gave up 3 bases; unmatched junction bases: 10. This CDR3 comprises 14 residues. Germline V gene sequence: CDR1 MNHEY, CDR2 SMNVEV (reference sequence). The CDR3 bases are TGTGCCAGCTCCCCCGGGACGGGAGGCTACGAGCAGTACTTC. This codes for CASSPGTGGYEQYF.

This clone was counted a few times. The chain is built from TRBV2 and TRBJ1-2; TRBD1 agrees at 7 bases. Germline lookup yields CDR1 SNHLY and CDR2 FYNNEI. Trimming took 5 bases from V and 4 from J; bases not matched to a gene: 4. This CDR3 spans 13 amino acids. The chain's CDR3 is CASSQGGSYGYTF. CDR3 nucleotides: TGTGCCAGCAGTCAGGGGGGATCCTATGGCTACACCTTC. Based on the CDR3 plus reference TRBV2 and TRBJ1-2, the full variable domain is EPEVTQTPSHQVTQMGQEVILRCVPISNHLYFYWYRQILGQKVEFLVSFYNNEISEKSEIFDDQFSVERPDGSNFTLKIRSTKLEDSAMYFCASSQGGSYGYTFGSGTRLTVV.

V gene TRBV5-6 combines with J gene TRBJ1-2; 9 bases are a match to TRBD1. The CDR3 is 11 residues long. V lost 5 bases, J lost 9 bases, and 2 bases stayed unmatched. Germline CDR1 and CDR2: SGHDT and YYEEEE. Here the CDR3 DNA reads TGTGCCAGCAGGGGACAGGGAAGCTACACCTTC. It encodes CASRGQGSYTF.

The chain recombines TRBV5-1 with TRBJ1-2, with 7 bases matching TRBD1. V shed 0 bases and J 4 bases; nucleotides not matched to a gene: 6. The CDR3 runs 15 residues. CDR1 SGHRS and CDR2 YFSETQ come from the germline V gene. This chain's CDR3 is CASSLEGADLYGYTF. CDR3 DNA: TGCGCCAGCAGCTTGGAGGGGGCGGACCTCTATGGCTACACCTTC.